This TCR beta chain was identified in a study of CD8 T cells in Susac syndrome. Reverse transcription of about 0.5 to 1 ug RNA was carried out with random hexamers. TCRdb re-called the immunoSEQ multiplex PCR reads through MiXCR, storing one row per CDR3 protein. The sample has roughly 190,000 distinct CDR3 sequences; approximately 94% are singletons. TCR beta was sequenced from blood CD8+ and CD4+ T cells. Sequencing was done on a sample of CD4+ T cells from PBMCs. The TCR comes from a human donor in good health.

The CDR3 DNA reads TGCAGCGTTGACCTGTTTGGGGCTGGGACGAACACTGAAGCTTTCTTT. Protein product: CSVDLFGAGTNTEAFF. The V call is TRBV29-1, the J call TRBJ1-1, with D perhaps matching TRBD1 (5 bases). Between the trimmed V and J ends, which lost 3 bases and 1 base, there was a span of 18 bases. Germline V CDR1 and CDR2: SQVTM, ANQGSEA. This CDR3 has 16 amino acids.